What follows describes a single T cell receptor beta chain. CD45RO-negative cells were positively selected for CCR7, leaving out terminally differentiated effector memory CD45RA+ cells. This CDR3 has 15 residues. Germline lookup yields CDR1 MGHRA and CDR2 YSYEKL. Trimming stripped 1 base from V and 4 bases from J, with 14 bases between. This entry comes from a study of shared clonotypes between healthy human individuals. This table comes from immunoSEQ multiplex PCR, and its TCRdb copy is limited to in-frame clones, with some not included. The sample consists of hundreds of thousands of clones, about 96% of them appearing once.

The sequence came from a woman aged 25 to 45 in good health. Source material: naive CD8+ T cells sorted from blood. The V call is TRBV4-1, the J call TRBJ2-7, with D unresolved. The CDR3 DNA reads TGCGCCAGCAGCCAAGCTCCCTACTCACTTTACGAGCAGTACTTC. Residues: CASSQAPYSLYEQYF.